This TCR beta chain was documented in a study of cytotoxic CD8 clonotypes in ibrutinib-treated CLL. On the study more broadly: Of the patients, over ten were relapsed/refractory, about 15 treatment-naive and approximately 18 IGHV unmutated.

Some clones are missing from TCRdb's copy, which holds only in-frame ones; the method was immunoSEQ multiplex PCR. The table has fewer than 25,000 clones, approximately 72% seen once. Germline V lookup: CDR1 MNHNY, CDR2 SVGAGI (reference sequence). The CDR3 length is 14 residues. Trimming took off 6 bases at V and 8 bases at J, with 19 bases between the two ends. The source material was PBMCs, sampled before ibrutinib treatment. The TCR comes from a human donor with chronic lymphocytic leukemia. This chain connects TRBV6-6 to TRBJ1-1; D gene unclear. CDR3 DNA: TGTGCCAGCAGCCCCCCGGACGGAACCTTGGAAGCTTTCTTT. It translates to CASSPPDGTLEAFF.